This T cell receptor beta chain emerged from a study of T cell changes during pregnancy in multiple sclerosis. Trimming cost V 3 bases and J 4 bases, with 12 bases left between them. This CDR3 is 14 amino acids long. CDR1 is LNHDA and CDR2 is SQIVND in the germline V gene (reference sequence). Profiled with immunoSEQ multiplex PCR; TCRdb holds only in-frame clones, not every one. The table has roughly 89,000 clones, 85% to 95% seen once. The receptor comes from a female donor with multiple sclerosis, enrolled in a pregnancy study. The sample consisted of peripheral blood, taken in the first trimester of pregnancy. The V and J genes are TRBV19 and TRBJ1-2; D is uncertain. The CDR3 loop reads CASSILNQIYGYTF. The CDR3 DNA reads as TGTGCCAGTAGTATCCTCAACCAGATCTATGGCTACACCTTC.